This T cell receptor (beta chain) was sequenced for a study of blood T cell repertoires in COVID-19 (dated by TCRdb to 2020 to 2022). About the investigation overall: Samples covering the acute and convalescent phases of COVID-19 were provided by collaborators in the United States, Italy and Spain. Where HLA class I and class II types were available, the types were taken from metadata supplied by the sample provider, not from assay-based typing. The repertoires were made available in a free public database intended to serve as a resource for research on the immune response to SARS-CoV-2. Deeply sampled blood TCRbeta repertoires from subjects exposed to, actively infected with, or recovered from COVID-19 were included in the dataset. The material from the prospective study consisted of cDNA or gDNA derived from T cells, B-cell-depleted T cells, or PBMCs. Nearly every sample came with metadata listing a de-identified subject ID, COVID-19 status, age in years and sex. Samples were obtained from the ongoing ImmuneRACE study (first 160 participants) and from over 1,000 subjects provided by 6 global collaborators.

TCRbeta CDR3 regions were amplified from genomic DNA by means of the immunoSEQ Assay, a bias-controlled multiplex PCR. The study's processing was this. The number of nucleated cells in each sample was estimated from the amplification of reference gene primers within the assay. Sequence reads were collapsed and filtered to measure the absolute abundance of every unique TCRbeta CDR3 rearrangement. For each sample, productive Simpson clonality was calculated by taking the square root of Simpson's diversity index across productive rearrangements. This immuneACCESS table, as held by TCRdb, lists in-frame sequences with V and J called but not all clones. Of the missing ones, under half trace to an unresolved V gene in checked studies; the others have no known cause. V, J and clone size reflect that table, while D and trimming were determined from the DNA. This sample gives 98,000 or so clones in total; about 86% of them show up just once. The ten largest clones take up approximately 3.4% of the sample.

What the authors observed across the whole study: How much clinical and demographic metadata was included differed by source and by participant, and the metadata was provided uncurated.

Each collaborating institution followed its own protocols to collect whole blood in K2EDTA tubes. For TCRbeta analysis, collaborators shipped samples as frozen whole blood, isolated PBMCs, or DNA extracted from either of those sample types. Note on this clone: Which antigen it targets is not known. Base-call qualities are not available, and no considerably larger clone is one nucleotide away.

CDR1 is given as MDHEN and CDR2 as SYDVKM, both from the germline V gene. V is pared back by 8 bases and J by 4 bases, with 14 bases lying between the germline termini. Including cysteine and phenylalanine, the CDR3 has 13 amino acids. The sequence is cut down to CDR3 DNA, 39 bases in frame from base 1. The sequence came from a woman of 80 years or more with active or convalescent COVID-19. Rearrangement joined TRBV28 to TRBJ1-2; the D gene is not confidently resolved. Sequencing was carried out using peripheral blood. The CDR3 protein sequence reads: CASGPNRPYGYTF. The DNA sequence follows: TGTGCCAGCGGGCCAAACCGACCCTATGGCTACACCTTC.